The count of the clone carrying this T cell receptor beta chain is one. The data were taken from a study of blood T cell repertoires in COVID-19. Per the authors' pipeline: Counts of nucleated cells, estimated from reference gene primer amplification, were obtained. Profiled with immunoSEQ multiplex PCR; TCRdb holds only in-frame clones, not every one. The D gene and trimming were derived from the DNA, and the V and J assignments and clone size from that table. The data contain some 38,000 clones, approximately 90% of them seen just once; the ten biggest clones take up approximately 2.1%. The CDR3 covers 16 residues. The junction had 13 bases not matched to a gene; V was cut back by 7 bases and J by 9 bases. From germline, CDR1 is MNHEY and CDR2 SMNVEV (reference sequence).

Specimen: peripheral blood. The rearrangement uses TRBV27 and TRBJ2-1; TRBD2 aligns across 12 bases. The receptor's source is a man in his forties or fifties with active COVID-19. The CDR3 is CASTALAGGLTGEQFF. CDR3 bases: TGTGCCAGCACCGCCCTAGCGGGAGGGTTGACGGGTGAGCAGTTCTTC.